This passage covers 32 T cell receptor beta chains from one sample sequenced in a study of blood T cell repertoires in COVID-19 (TCRdb year 2020). The library was produced with the immunoSEQ multiplex PCR assay. TCRdb stores this immuneACCESS table with in-frame sequences only. Part of the clones is absent; in the studies checked, under half of the shortfall reflects unresolved V genes, and no reason is known for the rest. In all, the sample holds about 200,000 clones, and 80% of those were seen once. Approximately 6.9% of the sample lies in the top ten. Material for sequencing was peripheral blood. These receptor sequences come from a man between 60 and 75 years old with acute or convalescent COVID-19.

The chain couples TRBV2 to TRBJ2-3; 9 nucleotides agree with TRBD2. The germline CDR1 and CDR2 sequences are SNHLY and FYNNEI. This CDR3 contains 18 residues. V shed 2 bases, J shed 3 bases, and the junction held 12 bases outside the gene matches. CDR3 bases: TGTGCCAGCAGTGAATGGATTAGCGGGGGCTTAACAACAGATACGCAGTATTTT. Protein: CASSEWISGGLTTDTQYF. Drawing the rest from reference TRBV2 and TRBJ2-3, the complete variable domain is EPEVTQTPSHQVTQMGQEVILRCVPISNHLYFYWYRQILGQKVEFLVSFYNNEISEKSEIFDDQFSVERPDGSNFTLKIRSTKLEDSAMYFCASSEWISGGLTTDTQYFGPGTRLTVL.

This sequence joins TRBV5-1 and TRBJ1-3; maybe TRBD1 (6 bases). Trimming took off 3 bases at V and 0 bases at J, with 10 bases between the two ends. Germline V CDR1 and CDR2: SGHRS, YFSETQ. This CDR3 contains 15 residues. The CDR3 DNA reads TGCGCCAGCAGCTCTGGACAGACCTCTGGAAACACCATATATTTT. Translation: CASSSGQTSGNTIYF.

The chain couples TRBV5-4 to TRBJ1-6; the match to TRBD1 covers 8 bases. The J segment lost 7 bases and the V segment lost 4 bases, leaving 4 bases of the junction unmatched. From germline, CDR1 is SGHNT and CDR2 YYREEE (reference sequence). The CDR3 is made up of 14 amino acids. CDR3 sequence reads: CASSLDRANSPLHF. The CDR3 coding sequence is TGTGCCAGCAGCCTGGACAGGGCCAATTCACCCCTCCACTTT.

The gene calls are TRBV11-2 and TRBJ1-2; D possibly corresponds to TRBD1 (6 bases). V was pared by 6 bases and J by 2 bases, with 13 bases between. The germline V gene encodes CDR1 SGHAT and CDR2 FQNNGV. The length of the CDR3 is 14 residues. CDR3 nucleotide sequence: TGTGCCAGCAGACTCCCCGGACAGAACTATGGCTACACCTTC. It codes for CASRLPGQNYGYTF.

The genes are TRBV7-9 and TRBJ1-1; D gene ambiguous. The length of the CDR3 is 13 residues. Between the trimmed V and J ends, which lost 4 bases and 4 bases, there was a span of 10 bases. CDR1 is SEHNR, CDR2 FQNEAQ, per germline (reference sequence). CDR3 residues: CASSYRETTEAFF. The CDR3, as DNA: TGTGCCAGCAGCTACCGGGAGACCACTGAAGCTTTCTTT.

The V call is TRBV3-1 (or the pseudogene TRBV3-2), the J call TRBJ2-7; 9 nucleotides agree with TRBD1. Germline V gives CDR1 LGHDT, CDR2 YNNKEL (reference sequence). This CDR3 comprises 15 residues. V was clipped by 2 bases and J by 5 bases; unmatched bases: 7. Here the CDR3 reads CASSQPYRGLNEQYF. The CDR3 nucleotides read TGTGCCAGCAGCCAACCGTACAGGGGGCTAAACGAGCAGTACTTC.

This chain joins TRBV7-2 and TRBJ2-1; TRBD2 matches 10 bases. The CDR3 loop spans 16 amino acids. CDR1 is SGHTA, CDR2 FQGNSA, per germline. Losses at the gene ends were 3 bases for V and 9 bases for J; bases not matched to a gene: 11. The CDR3 DNA follows: TGTGCCAGCAGCTTTTCTTCGAGCGGGGGGGCATTTGAGCAGTTCTTC. This sequence encodes CASSFSSSGGAFEQFF.

The rearrangement uses TRBV4-1 and TRBJ2-7, with TRBD1 matching over 8 bases. The CDR3 sequence is 16 residues long. CDR1 is MGHRA, CDR2 YSYEKL, per germline. V shed 4 bases and J 9 bases; nucleotides not matched to a gene: 17. CDR3 protein: CASSLKHDRGVLRQYF. CDR3 DNA sequence: TGCGCCAGCAGCCTGAAGCACGACAGGGGCGTGCTGCGGCAGTACTTC.

This chain uses TRBV19 with TRBJ2-3, with TRBD2 matching over 12 bases. Germline V gives CDR1 LNHDA, CDR2 SQIVND (reference sequence). V lost 4 bases, J lost 2 bases, and 1 base stayed unmatched. The CDR3 extends over 15 amino acids. The CDR3 loop is CASSRTSGNTDTQYF. The CDR3 DNA reads TGTGCCAGTAGTAGGACTAGCGGGAACACAGATACGCAGTATTTT.

The V gene is TRBV24-1, the J gene TRBJ2-3, with a weak D call TRBD1 (6 bases). V was pared by 4 bases and J by 2 bases, with 15 bases between. The CDR3 totals 16 residues. Germline V gene data show CDR1 as KGHDR and CDR2 as SFDVKD. As DNA, the CDR3 is TGTGCCACCAGTGAGACTAAAACAGGGCTCACAGATACGCAGTATTTT. Translation gives CATSETKTGLTDTQYF.

The V call is TRBV10-3, the J call TRBJ2-2, with a weak D call TRBD2 (7 bases). Germline V gene lookup returns CDR1 ENHRY and CDR2 SYGVKD. CDR3 length: 17 amino acids. Trimming left V 3 bases short and J 2 bases short, with 16 bases between. In nucleotides, the CDR3 is TGTGCCATCAGTGAAGGGGGGGCTAAGAGAAACACCGGGGAGCTGTTTTTT. This gives the protein CAISEGGAKRNTGELFF.

J is TRBJ1-1 and V is TRBV12-3 or TRBV12-4; 7 nucleotides agree with TRBD1. The CDR3 has 11 amino acids. The ends lost 6 bases at V and 8 bases at J; junction bases unmatched: 3. The CDR3: CASRRQGEAFF. As DNA, the CDR3 is TGTGCCAGCAGACGACAGGGAGAAGCTTTCTTT.

The V call is TRBV7-8, the J call TRBJ2-3; 8 bases align to TRBD2. After removal of 0 bases from V and 4 bases from J, the junction contained 9 bases not matched to a gene. The CDR3 extends over 17 amino acids. The germline gives CDR1 SGHVS, CDR2 FQNEAQ. CDR3 in amino acids: CASSLAPPGRGADTQYF. DNA for the CDR3: TGTGCCAGCAGCTTAGCACCCCCGGGGCGGGGGGCAGATACGCAGTATTTT.

The V gene is TRBV5-8, the J gene TRBJ1-2, with 7 bases identical to TRBD1. The CDR3 has 15 amino acids. Germline CDR1 reads SGHTS; CDR2 reads YDEGEE. V trimming: 2 bases; J trimming: 8 bases; junction bases outside the gene matches: 12. CDR3 sequence: CASSLPQGLPEGYTF. The CDR3 DNA reads TGTGCCAGCAGCTTACCACAGGGGTTACCAGAAGGCTACACCTTC.

As for this clone: Other nucleotide sequences from this sample produce the same CDR3. J is TRBJ1-2 and V is TRBV6-6; D is perhaps TRBD1 (5 bases). CDR1 and CDR2 from the germline V gene are MNHNY and SVGAGI (reference sequence). Trimming cost V 6 bases and J 1 base, with 9 bases left between them. The CDR3 covers 13 residues. Here the CDR3 DNA reads TGTGCCAGCAGCCGAGACAGTAACTATGGCTACACCTTC. It specifies CASSRDSNYGYTF.

V and J are TRBV5-1 and TRBJ2-1, with TRBD2 matching over 7 bases. The J segment lost 9 bases and the V segment lost 3 bases, leaving 12 bases of the junction unmatched. This CDR3 is built from 15 residues. Germline V lookup: CDR1 SGHRS, CDR2 YFSETQ. The CDR3 sequence: CASSSGGETGGEQFF. CDR3 DNA: TGCGCCAGCAGCTCGGGAGGAGAAACCGGAGGTGAGCAGTTCTTC.

The chain joins TRBV18 to TRBJ1-5, with D perhaps TRBD1 (5 bases). Germline V gene lookup returns CDR1 KGHSH and CDR2 LQKENI. Trimming took off 2 bases at V and 6 bases at J, with 17 bases between the two ends. The CDR3 extends over 16 amino acids. The CDR3 protein is CASSPARVGTGQPQHF. The CDR3, as DNA: TGTGCCAGCTCACCAGCGCGAGTAGGGACTGGTCAGCCCCAGCATTTT.

The chain joins TRBV6-5 to TRBJ2-3; D unresolved. V lost 4 bases and J 4 bases, leaving 9 bases between the germline ends. Looked up from germline, CDR1 is MNHEY and CDR2 is SVGAGI. This CDR3 has 13 residues. The CDR3 region is CASSSFSPDTQYF. The CDR3 DNA reads TGTGCCAGCAGTTCTTTTAGTCCAGATACGCAGTATTTT.

This chain links TRBV7-8 with TRBJ2-1; TRBD2 agrees at 13 bases. The CDR3 runs 18 residues. V was pared by 4 bases and J by 0 bases, with 6 bases of the junction left unmatched. Per the germline V gene, CDR1 is SGHVS and CDR2 is FQNEAQ. The CDR3: CASSWGLAGSLSYNEQFF. In DNA, the CDR3 is TGTGCCAGCAGCTGGGGACTAGCGGGGAGCCTCTCCTACAATGAGCAGTTCTTC.

V is TRBV10-2 and J is TRBJ2-7, with D possibly being TRBD2 (5 bases). The CDR3 is made up of 14 amino acids. Trimming took off 7 bases at V and 2 bases at J, with 15 bases between the two ends. Germline loops: CDR1 WSHSY, CDR2 SAAADI. CDR3 residues: CASKTLDGAYEQYF. CDR3 DNA: TGCGCCAGCAAAACGCTAGACGGGGCCTACGAGCAGTACTTC.

The rearrangement links TRBV6-2 or TRBV6-3 to TRBJ2-5, with TRBD2 identical over 10 bases. The CDR3 length is 16 residues. After removal of 2 bases from V and 2 bases from J, the junction contained 5 bases not matched to a gene. From germline, CDR1 is MNHEY and CDR2 SVGEGT. CDR3 sequence: CASSYTAGGIQETQYF. In DNA, the CDR3 is TGTGCCAGCAGTTACACAGCGGGGGGGATACAAGAGACCCAGTACTTC.

The gene calls are TRBV19 and TRBJ2-1, with 9 bases fitting TRBD2. This CDR3 region has 15 residues. Per the germline V gene, CDR1 is LNHDA and CDR2 is SQIVND (reference sequence). With 7 bases clipped from V and 6 bases from J, the junction kept 10 bases outside the gene matches. The CDR3 sequence is CASTNRGLAGNEQFF. In nucleotides, the CDR3 is TGTGCCAGTACAAATCGGGGACTAGCTGGCAATGAGCAGTTCTTC.

The chain carries TRBV12-3 or TRBV12-4 and TRBJ2-1; D not resolved. Trimming removed 10 bases from V and 6 bases from J, with 10 bases in between. The CDR3 extends over 11 amino acids. The CDR3 sequence is CATTFSNEQFF. In DNA form, the CDR3 reads TGTGCCACCACTTTTAGCAATGAGCAGTTCTTC.

V and J are TRBV21-1 and TRBJ2-1; the D call in the table, TRBD2, was not verified against the DNA. TRBV21-1 is a listed pseudogene. This CDR3 is built from 14 residues. The DNA for the CDR3 is TGTGCCAGCAGCAAAAGCGGGAGCTACAATGAGCAGTTCTTC. Encoded protein: CASSKSGSYNEQFF.

The chain carries TRBV6-1 and TRBJ2-7, with 10 bases that match TRBD2. The CDR3 is 17 amino acids. Germline lookup yields CDR1 MNHNS and CDR2 SASEGT. V gave up 1 base and J gave up 0 bases; unmatched junction bases: 6. The CDR3 sequence is CASSEVLTSGDSYEQYF. The CDR3 coding sequence is TGTGCCAGCAGTGAAGTCTTAACTAGCGGGGACTCCTACGAGCAGTACTTC.

The chain combines TRBV6-5 with TRBJ1-1; 8 bases match TRBD1. The CDR3 consists of 15 residues. The V gene's germline CDR1 is MNHEY and CDR2 SVGAGI. J was trimmed by 1 base and V by 6 bases; bases with no gene match: 7. In DNA form, the CDR3 reads TGTGCCAGCAGACGATCCGGGACAGGGAACACTGAAGCTTTCTTT. Amino acid sequence: CASRRSGTGNTEAFF.

The chain has TRBV9 and TRBJ1-1; D remains ambiguous. Germline CDR1 reads SGDLS; CDR2 reads YYNGEE. Trimming removed 0 bases at V and 0 bases at J, with 6 bases between. This CDR3 comprises 14 residues. The CDR3 DNA sequence: TGTGCCAGCAGCGTAGAATCCATGAACACTGAAGCTTTCTTT. Translated, it gives CASSVESMNTEAFF.

This clone was recorded once. The V and J genes are TRBV6-5 and TRBJ2-3; 9 nucleotides line up with TRBD1. CDR1 and CDR2 from the germline V gene are MNHEY and SVGAGI. This CDR3 contains 16 residues. The V gene end was trimmed by 3 bases and the J gene end by 2 bases; junction bases not matched to a gene: 6. CDR3: CASSYSTGGDTDTQYF. CDR3 sequence (DNA): TGTGCCAGCAGTTATTCGACAGGGGGGGACACAGATACGCAGTATTTT.

This clone was recorded only once. The V gene is TRBV6-5, the J gene TRBJ1-5, with D hard to call. The CDR3 loop spans 12 amino acids. Germline assignment: CDR1 MNHEY and CDR2 SVGAGI. Trimming took 7 bases from V and 4 from J, leaving 8 bases between them. The CDR3 nucleotides are TGTGCCAGCACGGTCCCTAATCAGCCCCAGCATTTT. It is translated as CASTVPNQPQHF.

The chain links TRBV10-3 to TRBJ1-1, with a weak D call TRBD1 (5 bases). The CDR3 extends over 16 amino acids. The germline V gene encodes CDR1 ENHRY and CDR2 SYGVKD. Trimming removed 0 bases at V and 1 base at J, with 12 bases between. The CDR3 DNA reads TGTGCCATCAGTGAGTCTCGAGTTAGGGGGAACACTGAAGCTTTCTTT. Residues: CAISESRVRGNTEAFF.

V usage is TRBV10-3 and J usage is TRBJ1-6; D might be TRBD1 (6 bases). CDR3 size: 15 residues. V lost 0 bases, J lost 6 bases, and 9 bases lay in between. Germline V gene lookup returns CDR1 ENHRY and CDR2 SYGVKD. CDR3 in DNA: TGTGCCATCAGTGAGTCGGCAGGGGTTAATTCACCCCTCCACTTT. Protein sequence: CAISESAGVNSPLHF.

The chain links TRBV4-1 to TRBJ2-7, with D tentatively TRBD2 (5 bases). Germline CDR1 MGHRA, CDR2 YSYEKL. With 0 bases removed from V and 2 bases from J, the gap between germline ends came to 5 bases. The CDR3 runs to 13 residues. The CDR3 loop reads CASSQDGAYEQYF. The CDR3 nucleotides are TGCGCCAGCAGCCAAGACGGGGCCTACGAGCAGTACTTC.